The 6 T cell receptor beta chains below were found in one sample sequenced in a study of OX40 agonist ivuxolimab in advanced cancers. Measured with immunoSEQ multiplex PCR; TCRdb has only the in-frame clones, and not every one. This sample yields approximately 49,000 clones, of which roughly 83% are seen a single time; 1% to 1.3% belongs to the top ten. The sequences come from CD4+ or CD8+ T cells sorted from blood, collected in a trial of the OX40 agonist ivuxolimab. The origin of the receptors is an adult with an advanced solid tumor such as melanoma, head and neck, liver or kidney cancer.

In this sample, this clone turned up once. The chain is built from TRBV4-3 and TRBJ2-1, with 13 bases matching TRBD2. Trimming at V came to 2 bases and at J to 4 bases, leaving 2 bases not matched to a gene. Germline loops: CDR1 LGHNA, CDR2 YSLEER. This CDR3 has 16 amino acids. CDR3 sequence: CASSQRTSGSYNEQFF. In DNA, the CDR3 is TGCGCCAGCAGCCAACGGACTAGCGGGAGTTACAATGAGCAGTTCTTC.

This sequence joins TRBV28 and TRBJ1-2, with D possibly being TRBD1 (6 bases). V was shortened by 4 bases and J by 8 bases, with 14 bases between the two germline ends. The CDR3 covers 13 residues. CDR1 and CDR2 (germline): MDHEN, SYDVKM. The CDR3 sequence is CASSSQGPSGYTF. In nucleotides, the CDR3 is TGTGCCAGCAGTTCGCAGGGGCCTTCGGGCTACACCTTC.

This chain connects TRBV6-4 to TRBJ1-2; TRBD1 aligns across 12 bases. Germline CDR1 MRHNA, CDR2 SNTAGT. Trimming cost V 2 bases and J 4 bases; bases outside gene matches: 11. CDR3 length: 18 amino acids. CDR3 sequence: CASSDTTGQGAPSYGYTF. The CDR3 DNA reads TGTGCCAGCAGTGACACTACGGGACAGGGGGCCCCGAGCTATGGCTACACCTTC.

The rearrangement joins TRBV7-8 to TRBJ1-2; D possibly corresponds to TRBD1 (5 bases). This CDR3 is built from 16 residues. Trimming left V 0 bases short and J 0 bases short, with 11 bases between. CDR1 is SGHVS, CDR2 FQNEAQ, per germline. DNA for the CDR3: TGTGCCAGCAGCTTAGCGCTCTGGGACTCTAACTATGGCTACACCTTC. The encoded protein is CASSLALWDSNYGYTF. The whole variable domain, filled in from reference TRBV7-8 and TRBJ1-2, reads GAGVSQSPRYKVAKRGQDVALRCDPISGHVSLFWYQQALGQGPEFLTYFQNEAQLDKSGLPSDRFFAERPEGSVSTLKIQRTQQEDSAVYLCASSLALWDSNYGYTFGSGTRLTVV.

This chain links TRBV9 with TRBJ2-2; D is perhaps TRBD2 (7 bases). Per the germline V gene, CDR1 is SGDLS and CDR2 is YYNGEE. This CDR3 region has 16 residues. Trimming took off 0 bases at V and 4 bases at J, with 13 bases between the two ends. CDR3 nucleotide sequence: TGTGCCAGCAGCGTAGCCGGGGGGCCGGGCACCGGGGAGCTGTTTTTT. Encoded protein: CASSVAGGPGTGELFF.

Here the CDR3 reads CASSLSRGSNQPQHF. For the CDR3, the DNA is TGTGCCAGCAGTTTATCGAGGGGGAGCAATCAGCCCCAGCATTTT. This sequence joins TRBV27 and TRBJ1-5; maybe TRBD1 (6 bases). With 0 bases removed from V and 1 base from J, the gap between germline ends came to 7 bases. This CDR3 is 15 amino acids long. Germline V lookup: CDR1 MNHEY, CDR2 SMNVEV (reference sequence).